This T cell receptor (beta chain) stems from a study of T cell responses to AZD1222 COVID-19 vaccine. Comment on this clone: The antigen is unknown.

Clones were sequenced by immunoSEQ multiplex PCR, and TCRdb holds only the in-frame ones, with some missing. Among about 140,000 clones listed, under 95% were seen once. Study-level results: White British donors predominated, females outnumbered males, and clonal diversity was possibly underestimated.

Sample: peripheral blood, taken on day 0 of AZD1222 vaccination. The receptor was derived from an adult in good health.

The DNA for the CDR3 is TGTGCCAGCAGCTTTGTGGGCGACTATGGCTACACCTTC. Protein: CASSFVGDYGYTF. V usage is TRBV5-6 and J usage is TRBJ1-2; D unresolved. V was shortened by 2 bases and J by 3 bases, with 8 bases between the two germline ends. The length of the CDR3 is 13 residues. Germline V gene lookup returns CDR1 SGHDT and CDR2 YYEEEE.